The rows below give T cell receptor beta chains drawn from one sample of a study of T cell changes during pregnancy in multiple sclerosis. Assay used: immunoSEQ multiplex PCR; TCRdb lists only in-frame clones, some missing. The sample consists of tens of thousands of clones, more than 80% of them appearing once. The material was peripheral blood, obtained in the third trimester of pregnancy. Receptors originate from a female donor with multiple sclerosis, enrolled in a pregnancy study. CDR3s include the opening cysteine and the closing phenylalanine or tryptophan. Each record gives: CDR3 protein, CDR3 DNA, D gene, V gene, J gene, clone size. The D gene is left open where the match is weak. Some rows mark clone size as missing; the rest say once, few, many or name a class of expanded clone.

CDR3 protein: CSVLTRGGTEQYF; CDR3 DNA: TGCAGCGTCCTAACTAGGGGCGGGACCGAGCAGTACTTC; D gene: -; V gene: TRBV29-1; J gene: TRBJ2-7; clone size: -
CDR3 protein: CAWGLGPGNTDTQYF; CDR3 DNA: TGTGCCTGGGGTCTGGGCCCAGGGAACACAGATACGCAGTATTTT; D gene: -; V gene: TRBV30; J gene: TRBJ2-3; clone size: -
CDR3 protein: CASSSTGTGVNEQFF; CDR3 DNA: TGTGCCAGCAGCTCCACCGGGACAGGGGTTAATGAGCAGTTCTTC; D gene: TRBD1; V gene: TRBV7-9; J gene: TRBJ2-1; clone size: -
CDR3 protein: CASSVVSAPDTQYF; CDR3 DNA: TGTGCCAGCAGCGTTGTTAGCGCCCCAGATACGCAGTATTTT; D gene: -; V gene: TRBV13; J gene: TRBJ2-3; clone size: -
CDR3 protein: CASSFSTSFAGELFF; CDR3 DNA: TGTGCCAGCAGCTTCTCTACTAGCTTCGCCGGGGAGCTGTTTTTT; D gene: -; V gene: TRBV5-4; J gene: TRBJ2-2; clone size: -
CDR3 protein: CSVDSGGGGETQYF; CDR3 DNA: TGCAGCGTTGACAGCGGGGGAGGGGGAGAGACCCAGTACTTC; D gene: TRBD2; V gene: TRBV29-1; J gene: TRBJ2-5; clone size: -
CDR3 protein: CASSIGLAEGNNEQFF; CDR3 DNA: TGTGCCAGTAGTATAGGACTAGCGGAGGGCAACAATGAGCAGTTCTTC; D gene: TRBD2; V gene: TRBV19; J gene: TRBJ2-1; clone size: -
CDR3 protein: CASSSLRGYNEQFF; CDR3 DNA: TGTGCCAGCAGCTCCCTCCGAGGGTACAATGAGCAGTTCTTC; D gene: -; V gene: TRBV7-9; J gene: TRBJ2-1; clone size: once
CDR3 protein: CASSPGLAGGSSYNEQFF; CDR3 DNA: TGCGCCAGCAGCCCCGGACTAGCGGGAGGGAGCTCCTACAATGAGCAGTTCTTC; D gene: TRBD2; V gene: TRBV5-1; J gene: TRBJ2-1; clone size: -
CDR3 protein: CASSHDGLAGEDEQFF; CDR3 DNA: TGTGCCAGCAGCCATGATGGACTAGCGGGAGAGGATGAGCAGTTCTTC; D gene: TRBD2; V gene: TRBV5-6; J gene: TRBJ2-1; clone size: -
CDR3 protein: CASSLGPFSLLRGYTF; CDR3 DNA: TGTGCCAGCAGCTTGGGGCCCTTCAGCCTCCTGAGGGGCTACACCTTC; D gene: -; V gene: TRBV5-4; J gene: TRBJ1-2; clone size: -
CDR3 protein: CASSITGANTGELFF; CDR3 DNA: TGTGCCAGTAGCATCACAGGGGCGAACACCGGGGAGCTGTTTTTT; D gene: TRBD1; V gene: TRBV19; J gene: TRBJ2-2; clone size: -
CDR3 protein: CASSPGTGVNQPQHF; CDR3 DNA: TGTGCCAGCTCACCAGGGACAGGGGTCAATCAGCCCCAGCATTTT; D gene: TRBD1; V gene: TRBV18; J gene: TRBJ1-5; clone size: -
CDR3 protein: CSVARGQGAVGYTF; CDR3 DNA: TGCAGCGTTGCCCGCGGACAGGGGGCGGTTGGCTACACCTTC; D gene: TRBD1; V gene: TRBV29-1; J gene: TRBJ1-2; clone size: -
CDR3 protein: CASSVSLDTQYF; CDR3 DNA: TGTGCCAGCAGCGTTAGTTTGGATACGCAGTATTTT; D gene: -; V gene: TRBV9; J gene: TRBJ2-3; clone size: -
CDR3 protein: CASSLIGVTDTQYF; CDR3 DNA: TGTGCCAGCAGCTTAATAGGGGTCACAGATACGCAGTATTTT; D gene: -; V gene: TRBV11-2; J gene: TRBJ2-3; clone size: -
CDR3 protein: CASRQTSGPSYEQYF; CDR3 DNA: TGTGCCAGCAGACAGACTAGCGGGCCGTCCTACGAGCAGTACTTC; D gene: TRBD2; V gene: TRBV27; J gene: TRBJ2-7; clone size: -
CDR3 protein: CSVVGSGGRGKSSYNEQFF; CDR3 DNA: TGCAGCGTTGTAGGTTCGGGCGGGAGGGGGAAGAGCTCCTACAATGAGCAGTTCTTC; D gene: TRBD2; V gene: TRBV29-1; J gene: TRBJ2-1; clone size: -
CDR3 protein: CASSLGGGGTDTQYF; CDR3 DNA: TGTGCCAGCAGCTTAGGGGGAGGTGGCACAGATACGCAGTATTTT; D gene: -; V gene: TRBV7-3; J gene: TRBJ2-3; clone size: -
CDR3 protein: CAWSVTAYEQYF; CDR3 DNA: TGTGCCTGGAGTGTTACGGCCTACGAGCAGTACTTC; D gene: -; V gene: TRBV30; J gene: TRBJ2-7; clone size: once
CDR3 protein: CASLGQGSPSNTEAFF; CDR3 DNA: TGTGCCAGCCTAGGACAGGGGTCACCTTCGAACACTGAAGCTTTCTTT; D gene: TRBD1; V gene: TRBV5-6; J gene: TRBJ1-1; clone size: -
CDR3 protein: CASSLSPRQGTYEQYF; CDR3 DNA: TGTGCCAGCAGCTTATCTCCAAGACAGGGAACCTACGAGCAGTACTTC; D gene: TRBD1; V gene: TRBV7-6; J gene: TRBJ2-7; clone size: -